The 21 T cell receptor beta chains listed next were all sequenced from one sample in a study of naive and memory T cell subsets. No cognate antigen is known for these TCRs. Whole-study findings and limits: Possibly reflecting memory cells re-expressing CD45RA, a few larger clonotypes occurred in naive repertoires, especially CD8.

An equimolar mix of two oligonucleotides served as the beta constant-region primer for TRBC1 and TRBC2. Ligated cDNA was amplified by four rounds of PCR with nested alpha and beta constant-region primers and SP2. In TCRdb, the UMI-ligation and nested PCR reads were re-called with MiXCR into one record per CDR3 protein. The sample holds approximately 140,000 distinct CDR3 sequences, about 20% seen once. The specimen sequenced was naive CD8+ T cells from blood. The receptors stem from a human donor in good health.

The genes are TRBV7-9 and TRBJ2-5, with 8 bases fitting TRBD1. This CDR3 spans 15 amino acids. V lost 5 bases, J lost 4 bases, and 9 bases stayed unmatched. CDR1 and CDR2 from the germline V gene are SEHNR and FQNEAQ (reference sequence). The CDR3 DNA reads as TGTGCCAGCAGCCCCGAGGACAGGGCAGGAGAGACCCAGTACTTC. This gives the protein CASSPEDRAGETQYF.

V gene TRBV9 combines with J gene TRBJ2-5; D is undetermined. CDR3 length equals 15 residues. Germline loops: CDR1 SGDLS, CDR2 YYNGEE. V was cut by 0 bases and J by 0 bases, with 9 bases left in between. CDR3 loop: CASSVGKINQETQYF. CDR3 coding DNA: TGTGCCAGCAGCGTAGGGAAAATAAACCAAGAGACCCAGTACTTC. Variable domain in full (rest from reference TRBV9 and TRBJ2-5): DSGVTQTPKHLITATGQRVTLRCSPRSGDLSVYWYQQSLDQGLQFLIQYYNGEERAKGNILERFSAQQFPDLHSELNLSSLELGDSALYFCASSVGKINQETQYFGPGTRLLVL.

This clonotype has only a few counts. The CDR3 sequence: CASSSGNKIYEQYF. CDR3 sequence (DNA): TGTGCCAGCAGTTCAGGGAACAAAATCTACGAGCAGTACTTC. The rearrangement links TRBV6-2 or TRBV6-3 to TRBJ2-7; D might be TRBD1 (5 bases). The CDR3 is 14 amino acids. Trimming cost V 4 bases and J 3 bases, with 13 bases left between them. Per the germline V gene, CDR1 is MNHEY and CDR2 is SVGEGT.

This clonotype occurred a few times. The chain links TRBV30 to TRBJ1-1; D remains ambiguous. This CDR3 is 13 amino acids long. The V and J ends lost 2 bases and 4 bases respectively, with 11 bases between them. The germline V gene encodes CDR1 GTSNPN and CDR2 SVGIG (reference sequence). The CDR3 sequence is CAWSLDLGTEAFF. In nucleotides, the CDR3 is TGTGCCTGGAGTTTGGATTTGGGCACTGAAGCTTTCTTT.

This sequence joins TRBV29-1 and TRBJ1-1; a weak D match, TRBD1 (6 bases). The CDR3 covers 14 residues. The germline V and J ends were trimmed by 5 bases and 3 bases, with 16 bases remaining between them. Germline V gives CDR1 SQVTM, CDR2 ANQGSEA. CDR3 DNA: TGCAGCGTTCCTACAGGGACGTTGGACACTGAAGCTTTCTTT. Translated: CSVPTGTLDTEAFF.

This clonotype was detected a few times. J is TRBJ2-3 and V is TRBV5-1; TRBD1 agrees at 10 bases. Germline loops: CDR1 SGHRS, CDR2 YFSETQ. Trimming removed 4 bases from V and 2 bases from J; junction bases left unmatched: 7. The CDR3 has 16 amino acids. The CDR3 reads CASSSPGQGPTDTQYF. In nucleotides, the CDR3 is TGCGCCAGCAGCAGCCCGGGACAGGGGCCCACAGATACGCAGTATTTT.

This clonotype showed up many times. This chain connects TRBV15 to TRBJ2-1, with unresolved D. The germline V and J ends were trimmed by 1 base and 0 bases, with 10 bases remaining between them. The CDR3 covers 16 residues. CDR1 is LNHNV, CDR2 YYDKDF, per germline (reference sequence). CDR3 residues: CATSRGRQDSYNEQFF. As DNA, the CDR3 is TGTGCCACCAGCAGAGGCAGGCAAGACTCCTACAATGAGCAGTTCTTC.

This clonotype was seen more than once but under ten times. CDR3 nucleotides: TGCGCCAGCAGCCAAGAAGGGGGTGGGACCGGGGAGCTGTTTTTT. It encodes CASSQEGGGTGELFF. The chain has TRBV4-1 and TRBJ2-2, with a weak D call TRBD1 (6 bases). The CDR3 totals 15 residues. Germline V gene sequence: CDR1 MGHRA, CDR2 YSYEKL. V shed 0 bases and J shed 5 bases, with 10 bases lying between them.

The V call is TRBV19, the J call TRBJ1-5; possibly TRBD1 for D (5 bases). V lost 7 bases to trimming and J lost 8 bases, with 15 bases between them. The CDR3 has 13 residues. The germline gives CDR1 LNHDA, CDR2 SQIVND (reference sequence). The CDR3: CASISGWTEPQHF. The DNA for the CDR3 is TGTGCCAGTATTTCAGGGTGGACGGAGCCCCAGCATTTT. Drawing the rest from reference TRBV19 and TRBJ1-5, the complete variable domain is DGGITQSPKYLFRKEGQNVTLSCEQNLNHDAMYWYRQDPGQGLRLIYYSQIVNDFQKGDIAEGYSVSREKKESFPLTVTSAQKNPTAFYLCASISGWTEPQHFGDGTRLSIL.

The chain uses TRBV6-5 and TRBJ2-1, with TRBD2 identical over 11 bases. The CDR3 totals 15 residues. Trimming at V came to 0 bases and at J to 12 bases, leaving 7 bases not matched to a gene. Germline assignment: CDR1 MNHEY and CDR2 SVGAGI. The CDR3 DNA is TGTGCCAGCAGTTACTCGAAACTAGCGGGAGATCCGCAGTTCTTC. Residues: CASSYSKLAGDPQFF.

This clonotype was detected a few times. The CDR3 coding sequence is TGTGCCACCGAACTAGTGCCCAATGAGCAGTTCTTC. Its protein is CATELVPNEQFF. The chain combines TRBV2 with TRBJ2-1; tentative D call: TRBD2 (5 bases). CDR1 SNHLY and CDR2 FYNNEI come from the germline V gene. Deletions cut 10 bases from V and 6 bases from J, with 13 bases between. CDR3 length: 12 residues. The full variable domain, with the rest looked up from reference TRBV2 and TRBJ2-1, is EPEVTQTPSHQVTQMGQEVILRCVPISNHLYFYWYRQILGQKVEFLVSFYNNEISEKSEIFDDQFSVERPDGSNFTLKIRSTKLEDSAMYFCATELVPNEQFFGPGTRLTVL.

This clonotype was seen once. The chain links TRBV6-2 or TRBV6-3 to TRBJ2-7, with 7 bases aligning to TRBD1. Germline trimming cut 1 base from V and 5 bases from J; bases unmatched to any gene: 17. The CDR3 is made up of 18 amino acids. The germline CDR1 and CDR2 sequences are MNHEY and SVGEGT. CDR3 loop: CASSYFNLIQGERHEQYF. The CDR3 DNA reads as TGTGCCAGCAGTTACTTCAACCTAATCCAGGGGGAACGCCACGAGCAGTACTTC.

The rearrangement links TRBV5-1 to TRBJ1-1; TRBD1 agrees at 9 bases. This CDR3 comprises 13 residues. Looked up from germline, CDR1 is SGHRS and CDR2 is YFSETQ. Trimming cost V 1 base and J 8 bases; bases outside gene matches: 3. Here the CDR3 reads CASSLRDREEAFF. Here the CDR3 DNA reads TGCGCCAGCAGCTTGAGGGACAGGGAAGAAGCTTTCTTT.

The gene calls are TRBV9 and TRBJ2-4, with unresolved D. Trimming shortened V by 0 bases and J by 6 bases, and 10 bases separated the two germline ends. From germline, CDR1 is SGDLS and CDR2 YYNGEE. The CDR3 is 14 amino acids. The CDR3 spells CASSVGDKRNIQYF. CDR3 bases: TGTGCCAGCAGCGTAGGGGATAAGAGAAACATTCAGTACTTC.

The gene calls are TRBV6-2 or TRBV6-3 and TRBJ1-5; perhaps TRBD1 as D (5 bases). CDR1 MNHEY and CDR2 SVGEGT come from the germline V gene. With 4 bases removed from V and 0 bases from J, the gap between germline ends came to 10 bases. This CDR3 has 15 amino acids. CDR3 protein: CASSLTVNSNQPQHF. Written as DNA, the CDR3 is TGTGCCAGCAGTTTGACAGTCAATAGCAATCAGCCCCAGCATTTT.

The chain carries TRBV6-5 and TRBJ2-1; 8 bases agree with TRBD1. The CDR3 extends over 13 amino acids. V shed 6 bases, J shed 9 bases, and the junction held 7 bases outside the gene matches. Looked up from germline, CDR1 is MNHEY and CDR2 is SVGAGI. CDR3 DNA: TGTGCCAGCAGCATAGACAGGGGACGTGAGCAGTTCTTC. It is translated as CASSIDRGREQFF.

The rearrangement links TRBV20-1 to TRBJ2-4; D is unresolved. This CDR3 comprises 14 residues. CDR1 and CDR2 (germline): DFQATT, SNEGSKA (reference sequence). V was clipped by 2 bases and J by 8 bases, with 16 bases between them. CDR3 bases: TGCAGTGCTAGACCCCTGGACCACGAAGACATTCAGTACTTC. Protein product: CSARPLDHEDIQYF.

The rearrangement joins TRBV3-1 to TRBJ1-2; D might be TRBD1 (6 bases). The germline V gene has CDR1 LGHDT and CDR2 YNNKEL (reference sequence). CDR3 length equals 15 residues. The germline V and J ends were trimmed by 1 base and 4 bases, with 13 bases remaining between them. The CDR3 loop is CASSQGSGAPYGYTF. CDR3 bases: TGTGCCAGCAGCCAAGGGTCAGGGGCGCCCTATGGCTACACCTTC.

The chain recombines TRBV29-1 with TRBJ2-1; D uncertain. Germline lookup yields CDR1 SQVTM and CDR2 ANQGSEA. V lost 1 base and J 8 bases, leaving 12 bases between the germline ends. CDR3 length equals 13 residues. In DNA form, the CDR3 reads TGCAGCGTTGAAGGGGTCGGCCCCCATGAGCAGTTCTTC. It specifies CSVEGVGPHEQFF.

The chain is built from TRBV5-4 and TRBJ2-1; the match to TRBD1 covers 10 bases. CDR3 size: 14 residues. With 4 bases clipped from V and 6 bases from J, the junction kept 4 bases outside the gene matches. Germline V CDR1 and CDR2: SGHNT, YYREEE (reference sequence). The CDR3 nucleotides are TGTGCCAGCAGCCCGGGACAGGGGAGCAATGAGCAGTTCTTC. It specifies CASSPGQGSNEQFF.

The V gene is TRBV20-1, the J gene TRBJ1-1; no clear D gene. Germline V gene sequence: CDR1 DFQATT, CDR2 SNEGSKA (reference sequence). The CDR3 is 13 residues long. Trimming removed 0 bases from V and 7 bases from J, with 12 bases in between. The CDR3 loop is CSARDQGPNEAFF. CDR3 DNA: TGCAGTGCTAGAGACCAAGGGCCAAATGAAGCTTTCTTT.